This T cell receptor beta chain came from a study of T-cell reconstitution after alpha-beta-depleted transplantation in children. Trimming at V came to 4 bases and at J to 7 bases, leaving 7 bases not matched to a gene. This CDR3 region has 14 residues. Germline lookup yields CDR1 LGHNA and CDR2 YSLEER. The study, taken as a whole, reports: Alpha-beta T cells about two months after transplant reportedly derived from several hundred expanded graft clones. Diversity of TCRbeta at day 60 was high in some patients, arising from surviving recipient T cells and thymic progenitors. Once a year had passed after transplant, T-cell counts and diversity came mostly from newly produced T cells.

Library preparation (for TCRbeta) was performed with unique molecular identifiers. MiXCR was run by TCRdb on the PCR reads, yielding one entry per CDR3 protein. The repertoire holds more than 500,000 distinct CDR3 sequences, with over 10% as singletons. As concerns this clonotype: Its antigen is currently unknown.

The source was PBMCs, mostly from graft donor cells, collected 180 days after TCRalphabeta/CD19-depleted stem cell transplant. The source of this sequence is a female patient between 2 and 15 years old who had a stem cell transplant for aplastic anemia, so the T cells may come from the graft donor. The J gene is TRBJ2-1, the V gene TRBV4-3; 7 bases are a match to TRBD1. The CDR3 reads CASSLRQGWNEQFF. The CDR3 nucleotides read TGCGCCAGCAGCCTACGACAGGGATGGAATGAGCAGTTCTTC.